The entry below describes one TCR beta chain. The CDR3 sequence is 14 residues long. Germline CDR1 is SQVTM and CDR2 is ANQGSEA. With 6 bases clipped from V and 4 bases from J, the junction kept 8 bases outside the gene matches. Profiled with immunoSEQ multiplex PCR; TCRdb holds only in-frame clones, not every one. The sample lists roughly 180,000 clones, 79% occurring once. The sample is drawn from a study of blood T cell repertoires in COVID-19. Whole-study context: Donors in the United States, Italy and Spain gave samples during acute or convalescent COVID-19. PBMCs, B-cell-depleted T cells, or T cells were the source of the cDNA or gDNA that made up the material.

Material: peripheral blood. The genes are TRBV29-1 and TRBJ2-2; TRBD1 agrees at 7 bases. The origin of this receptor is a man in his 60s with active or convalescent COVID-19. This CDR3 reads CSVRGQSFTGELFF. CDR3 DNA sequence: TGCAGCGTCCGGGGACAGAGCTTCACCGGGGAGCTGTTTTTT.